These 10 T cell receptor beta chains were sequenced from one sample in a study of Tregs in tolerant kidney transplant recipients. Recipients received nonmyeloablative bone marrow transplants from related graft donors, with transient mixed chimerism. The protocol was immunoSEQ multiplex PCR, while the TCRdb copy is restricted to in-frame clones and leaves out a portion. The sample has approximately 82,000 clones, 80% to 95% seen once. The starting material was CD4+ T cells from blood (PBMCs), obtained 12 months after the transplant. These receptors originate from a human patient who received a combined kidney and bone marrow transplant. Some T cells may originate from the graft donor.

V is TRBV7-3 and J is TRBJ2-7; D remains ambiguous. Trimming left V 5 bases short and J 0 bases short, with 11 bases between. Germline CDR1 and CDR2: SGHTA and FQGTGA. The CDR3 is 14 amino acids. CDR3 residues: CASSLDGPSYEQYF. The CDR3 coding sequence is TGTGCCAGCAGCCTAGACGGTCCCTCCTACGAGCAGTACTTC.

V gene TRBV11-2 combines with J gene TRBJ2-7; 9 nucleotides align to TRBD2. This CDR3 has 14 residues. Germline CDR1 reads SGHAT; CDR2 reads FQNNGV. J lost 3 bases, V lost 5 bases, and 5 bases had no gene match. CDR3 bases: TGTGCCAGCAGCACAAGCGGGAGGAACTACGAGCAGTACTTC. Protein: CASSTSGRNYEQYF.

The J gene is TRBJ1-6, the V gene TRBV6-6, with 7 bases fitting TRBD1. Trimming at V came to 8 bases and at J to 10 bases, leaving 8 bases not matched to a gene. The CDR3 loop spans 13 amino acids. The germline V gene has CDR1 MNHNY and CDR2 SVGAGI (reference sequence). The CDR3 loop is CASALDRSSPLHF. In DNA form, the CDR3 reads TGTGCCAGCGCACTGGACAGGTCATCACCCCTCCACTTT.

To note about this clone: The same CDR3 also results from other DNA sequences found in this sample. V gene TRBV28 combines with J gene TRBJ2-7; D is unclear. The CDR3 is made up of 15 amino acids. Trimming took off 2 bases at V and 7 bases at J, with 18 bases between the two ends. Germline CDR1 is MDHEN and CDR2 is SYDVKM. The CDR3 coding sequence is TGTGCCAGCAGTTTAGCGGCCACCGGGTATGGTGAGCAGTACTTC. Translating gives CASSLAATGYGEQYF.

The genes are TRBV9 and TRBJ2-2; D possibly corresponds to TRBD1 (6 bases). The CDR3 consists of 16 residues. The germline V gene encodes CDR1 SGDLS and CDR2 YYNGEE. V shed 0 bases and J shed 3 bases, with 12 bases lying between them. The CDR3 DNA follows: TGTGCCAGCAGCGTAGCCAGGGGCGTAGACACCGGGGAGCTGTTTTTT. It is translated as CASSVARGVDTGELFF.

This rearrangement joins TRBV15 to TRBJ2-7; possibly TRBD2 for D (6 bases). Trimming stripped 5 bases from V and 6 bases from J, with 14 bases between. The germline CDR1 and CDR2 sequences are LNHNV and YYDKDF (reference sequence). The CDR3 totals 13 residues. CDR3 sequence reads: CATSGDWGFEQYF. The CDR3 DNA reads TGTGCCACCAGCGGGGACTGGGGATTCGAGCAGTACTTC.

The chain links TRBV28 to TRBJ1-4, with TRBD1 matching over 10 bases. J was trimmed by 8 bases and V by 5 bases; bases with no gene match: 5. The CDR3 length is 14 residues. Germline V gene lookup returns CDR1 MDHEN and CDR2 SYDVKM. CDR3 nucleotide sequence: TGTGCCAGCAGTCTAAGACAGGGGGCGGAAAAACTGTTTTTT. Amino acid sequence: CASSLRQGAEKLFF.

The J gene is TRBJ2-5, the V gene TRBV11-1; D might be TRBD2 (7 bases). This CDR3 contains 15 residues. V dropped 1 base and J dropped 4 bases, with 13 bases sitting between them. Germline loops: CDR1 SGHAT, CDR2 FQDESV (reference sequence). The CDR3 loop reads CASSLVGGPSETQYF. Written as DNA, the CDR3 is TGTGCCAGCAGCTTAGTGGGGGGGCCGTCAGAGACCCAGTACTTC.

The rearrangement joins TRBV19 to TRBJ1-1; D not certain. The CDR3 runs 12 residues. Trimming removed 6 bases from V and 5 bases from J, with 10 bases in between. Germline CDR1 and CDR2: LNHDA and SQIVND (reference sequence). This chain's CDR3 is CASSPRRTEAFF. The CDR3 nucleotides read TGTGCCAGTAGCCCCCGGAGGACTGAAGCTTTCTTT.

The chain links TRBV7-2 to TRBJ1-1; no clear D. From germline, CDR1 is SGHTA and CDR2 FQGNSA. V lost 6 bases, J lost 1 base, and 9 bases lay in between. The CDR3 is 13 amino acids. DNA of the CDR3: TGTGCCAGCAGATACACAGCGAACACTGAAGCTTTCTTT. Residues: CASRYTANTEAFF.